The rows below give T cell receptor beta chains drawn from one sample of a study of multiple sclerosis patients with progressive multifocal leukoencephalopathy. The assay was immunoSEQ multiplex PCR, and TCRdb's table has in-frame clones only and misses some. The data show fewer than 35,000 clones, around 90% seen once. Sequences were derived from PBMCs, sampled from a patient treated with natalizumab. These receptors came from a human donor with multiple sclerosis. Each CDR3 is given with its conserved first and last residue. A D gene is named only where the DNA matches it firmly. Size tells how often a clone was seen (once, few, many) or the class of an expanded clone, and some rows leave it out.

NA	TRBV28	17	NA	TRBJ1-1	TGTGCCAGCAGTTTAGTCCCTGGGGAACGGCGGGTCACTGAAGCTTTCTTT	CASSLVPGERRVTEAFF
NA	TRBV28	13	NA	TRBJ1-2	TGTGCCAGCAGCTCCGACCTAAACTATGGCTACACCTTC	CASSSDLNYGYTF
NA	TRBV5-1	15	NA	TRBJ2-2	TGCGCCAGCCATCCTGGCACACTGGACACCGGGGAGCTGTTTTTT	CASHPGTLDTGELFF
NA	TRBV2	14	NA	TRBJ1-1	TGTGCCAGCAGCGCGACACAGAGGGCCACTGAAGCTTTCTTT	CASSATQRATEAFF
NA	TRBV7-9	15	NA	TRBJ2-5	TGTGCCAGCAGCTTAGCGACGGGGTCTCAGGAGACCCAGTACTTC	CASSLATGSQETQYF
NA	TRBV18	16	once	TRBJ1-6	TGTGCCAGCTCACCAGGGCAGCCTTCCTATAATTCACCCCTCCACTTT	CASSPGQPSYNSPLHF
NA	TRBV6-1	15	NA	TRBJ1-4	TGTGCCAGCAGTGAGTTCGGGGATACTAATGAAAAACTGTTTTTT	CASSEFGDTNEKLFF
NA	TRBV5-6	13	NA	TRBJ1-5	TGTGCCAGCAGCTTGGTCGGGAATCAGCCCCAGCATTTT	CASSLVGNQPQHF
NA	TRBV5-1	15	NA	TRBJ2-6	TGCGCCAGCAGCGCGGGGACGGGCGGGGCCAACGTCCTGACTTTC	CASSAGTGGANVLTF
NA	TRBV5-1	14	NA	TRBJ2-2	TGCGCCAGCAGCGAGAGAACAGTACCCGGGGAGCTGTTTTTT	CASSERTVPGELFF
TRBD2	TRBV9	15	NA	TRBJ2-1	TGTGCCAGCAGCAAGCTAGCGGGGGGTAACAATGAGCAGTTCTTC	CASSKLAGGNNEQFF
NA	TRBV6-5	13	NA	TRBJ2-1	TGTGCCAGCAGTTACAAACAGGACAATGAGCAGTTCTTC	CASSYKQDNEQFF
TRBD2	TRBV6-1	14	few	TRBJ2-5	TGTGCCAGCAGTGAAGGACTAGCGAGGGAGACCCAGTACTTC	CASSEGLARETQYF
TRBD1	TRBV19	16	NA	TRBJ1-1	TGTGCCAGTAGTATATCTTTGGGGACAGTGAACACTGAAGCTTTCTTT	CASSISLGTVNTEAFF
TRBD1	TRBV6-4	13	NA	TRBJ2-1	TGTGCCAGCAGTGTGACAGGGGGAGATGAGCAGTTCTTC	CASSVTGGDEQFF
TRBD2	TRBV7-6	16	NA	TRBJ2-3	TGTGCCAGCAGCCCAATAGCGGGGGACAGCACAGATACGCAGTATTTT	CASSPIAGDSTDTQYF
TRBD2	TRBV30	19	few	TRBJ2-3	TGTGCCTGGAGTGAATTGTTTCCACGGACTAGCGGGTACACAGATACGCAGTATTTT	CAWSELFPRTSGYTDTQYF
NA	TRBV6-5	13	once	TRBJ2-5	TGTGCCAGCAGGCAGGTAGGGGTAGGGACCCAGTACTTC	CASRQVGVGTQYF
NA	TRBV2	14	NA	TRBJ2-7	TGTGCCAGCAGCGCCGGGACCATTACCTACGAGCAGTACTTC	CASSAGTITYEQYF
NA	TRBV27	13	NA	TRBJ1-2	TGTGCCAGCAGTTTAATACAGGGACATGGCTACACCTTC	CASSLIQGHGYTF
NA	TRBV5-6	12	NA	TRBJ2-1	TGTGCCAGCAGCCCGGGACTGAATGAGCAGTTCTTC	CASSPGLNEQFF
TRBD1	TRBV19	16	NA	TRBJ2-3	TGTGCCAGTAGCCTCACCCCGGGACAGGGGGCAGATACGCAGTATTTT	CASSLTPGQGADTQYF
NA	TRBV10-1	16	NA	TRBJ2-7	TGCGCCAGCAGGCACCCCCCCAGGGATAGCTCCTACGAGCAGTACTTC	CASRHPPRDSSYEQYF
TRBD1	TRBV4-2	13	few	TRBJ1-4	TGTGCCAGGGCGTGGACAGGAAATGAAAAACTGTTTTTT	CARAWTGNEKLFF
NA	TRBV10-2	14	NA	TRBJ1-1	TGCGCCAGCAGTTTCGGAAGGGGTAACACTGAAGCTTTCTTT	CASSFGRGNTEAFF
NA	TRBV5-1	16	NA	TRBJ1-1	TGCGCCAGCAGCTCAACCAGGGGTAAGAGGAACACTGAAGCTTTCTTT	CASSSTRGKRNTEAFF
NA	TRBV6-5	13	NA	TRBJ2-3	TGTGCCAGCAGCCCCGACCTCCCAGATACGCAGTATTTT	CASSPDLPDTQYF
NA	TRBV7-2	14	NA	TRBJ2-7	TGTGCCAGCAGCTTAGCGCTTTCGGCCTACGAGCAGTACTTC	CASSLALSAYEQYF
NA	TRBV5-1	15	NA	TRBJ2-2	TGCGCCAGCAGCCGCCGGACACTTGACACCGGGGAGCTGTTTTTT	CASSRRTLDTGELFF
NA	TRBV5-1	11	NA	TRBJ2-7	TGCGCCAGTAGGATGTCCTACGAGCAGTACTTC	CASRMSYEQYF
NA	TRBV7-3	18	NA	TRBJ2-2	TGTGCCAGCAGCTTATCCCTCCCCCGACTAGGGGTAAGCGGGGAGCTGTTTTTT	CASSLSLPRLGVSGELFF
TRBD1	TRBV15	15	NA	TRBJ1-2	TGTGCCACCAGCAGAGGGGGGACAGGGAACTATGGCTACACCTTC	CATSRGGTGNYGYTF
NA	TRBV18	14	NA	TRBJ1-1	TGTGCCAGCTCCGCGGGAGTGAGGAACACTGAAGCTTTCTTT	CASSAGVRNTEAFF
TRBD1	TRBV30	18	few	TRBJ1-5	TGTGCCTGGATAATAAGGACAGGGTTTTGGTGGGGCAATCAGCCCCAGCATTTT	CAWIIRTGFWWGNQPQHF
TRBD1	TRBV6-1	14	NA	TRBJ1-4	TGTGCCAGCAGTTCCCAGGGGGCGCGGGAAAAACTGTTTTTT	CASSSQGAREKLFF
NA	TRBV2	17	NA	TRBJ2-2	TGTGCCAGCAGTGACTCGGCGGACTTCCCGGAGACCGGGGAGCTGTTTTTT	CASSDSADFPETGELFF
TRBD1	TRBV7-2	14	NA	TRBJ1-6	TGTGCCAGCAGCCAGAGGGGACAGGCTTCACCCCTCCACTTT	CASSQRGQASPLHF
NA	TRBV29-1	13	NA	TRBJ1-2	TGCAGCGTTGAAGCCGACGGGACCTATGGCCACACCTTC	CSVEADGTYGHTF
NA	TRBV9	13	NA	TRBJ2-3	TGTGCCAGCAGCGTAGTGGACTCTAATACGCAGTATTTT	CASSVVDSNTQYF
TRBD1	TRBV7-9	14	few	TRBJ2-7	TGTGCCAGCAGCTGGGACAGGGGCTCCTACGAGCAGTACTTC	CASSWDRGSYEQYF
NA	TRBV6-6	16	once	TRBJ1-2	TGTGCCAGCAGTTACTGGAAAGAGACAGGCGACTATGGCTACACCTTC	CASSYWKETGDYGYTF
NA	TRBV7-9	13	few	TRBJ2-7	TGTGCCAGCAGCACCCCGCTAGGGTCCGAGCAGTACTTC	CASSTPLGSEQYF
NA	TRBV28	15	NA	TRBJ2-4	TGTGCCGTTAATCGGCAGGGGAGCGACAAAAACATTCAGTACTTC	CAVNRQGSDKNIQYF
TRBD2	TRBV7-9	13	NA	TRBJ2-1	TGTGCCACCCCGGGGCGGGGGGCCAATGAGCAGTTCTTC	CATPGRGANEQFF
TRBD1	TRBV5-1	14	NA	TRBJ1-2	TGCGCCAGCAGCCACGGACAGGTCAACTATGGCTACACCTTC	CASSHGQVNYGYTF
NA	TRBV5-4	13	NA	TRBJ2-7	TGTGCCAGCAGCCAGGACGGTCCCTACGAGCAGTACTTC	CASSQDGPYEQYF
NA	TRBV30	12	NA	TRBJ1-1	TGTGCCTGGGGTGGGACGAACACTGAAGCTTCCTTT	CAWGGTNTEASF
TRBD1	TRBV9	14	once	TRBJ2-3	TGTGCCAGCGACAGGGGGCTACCGGCAGATACGCAGTATTTT	CASDRGLPADTQYF
TRBD1	TRBV6-5	15	NA	TRBJ2-5	TGTGCCAGCAGTTACCGGGACAGGGGGCAAGAGACCCAGTACTTC	CASSYRDRGQETQYF
NA	TRBV6-1	14	NA	TRBJ2-3	TGTGCCAGCAGTTTAGCGCGTCACACAGATACGCAGTATTTT	CASSLARHTDTQYF
NA	TRBV19	11	NA	TRBJ1-5	TGTGCCAGTAGTATCGGAGGGCCCCAGCATTTT	CASSIGGPQHF
NA	TRBV5-6	15	NA	TRBJ1-2	TGTGCCAGCAGCTTGGAGGCCAGGGGTTGGTATGGCTACACCTTC	CASSLEARGWYGYTF
NA	TRBV6-1	15	once	TRBJ2-2	TGTGCCAGCAGTGACCCAGGGATAAGAACCGGGGAGCTGTTTTTT	CASSDPGIRTGELFF
NA	TRBV2	12	NA	TRBJ2-7	TGTGCCAGCAGTGTTTACGGGTACGAGCAGTACTTC	CASSVYGYEQYF
NA	TRBV11-1	15	NA	TRBJ2-7	TGTGCCAGCAGCTTAGAGGCAGGTCCCTCCTACGAGCAGTACTTC	CASSLEAGPSYEQYF
NA	TRBV6-5	12	NA	TRBJ1-2	TGTGCCAGCTGGGTTATGTTGCGTGGCTACACCTTC	CASWVMLRGYTF
TRBD1	TRBV5-6	16	NA	TRBJ1-1	TGTGCCTCCAGCTTGGTAGTTGGGACAGTGAACACTGAAGCTTTCTTT	CASSLVVGTVNTEAFF
NA	TRBV6-6	16	NA	TRBJ2-1	TGTGCCAGCAGTATCGTAGCGGCGGGGGCGCACAATGAGCAGTTCTTC	CASSIVAAGAHNEQFF
NA	TRBV9	14	few	TRBJ2-1	TGTGCCAGCAGCGTAGAGGTCTACCGGGACCGGATTTTCTTC	CASSVEVYRDRIFF
NA	TRBV4-3	17	NA	TRBJ2-3	TGCGCCAGCAGCCAAGACAGAGTCCTCCCCAGCACAGATACGCAGTATTTT	CASSQDRVLPSTDTQYF